Below, one TCR beta chain is given with its context. Antigen unknown. This entry belongs to a study of cytomegalovirus exposure and HLA in healthy donors. Across the study: A data release that came early held approximately 85 million unique TCRs from HLA-typed donors.

The CDR3 has 14 amino acids. Germline loops: CDR1 MDHEN, CDR2 SYDVKM. V dropped 5 bases and J dropped 1 base, with 11 bases sitting between them. PCR primers comprised 60 Vbeta and 13 Jbeta primers. The table came from immunoSEQ multiplex PCR; TCRdb's copy has only in-frame clones and leaves some out. Here the sample spans 110,000 to 150,000 clones, 78% being singletons. Points from the study as a whole: The authors listed around 150 TCR beta chains as cytomegalovirus-associated. In the analysis, some V segments, TRBV6-2 and TRBV6-3 included, were excluded as indistinguishable. Cytomegalovirus status was reportedly diagnosed by the classifier with high specificity and sensitivity.

The TCR sequence derives from a female donor in good health and CMV-seronegative. Sequenced input: PBMCs. The rearrangement links TRBV28 to TRBJ1-2; D is possibly TRBD1 (6 bases). The CDR3 loop reads CASSPDSYNYGYTF. As DNA, the CDR3 is TGTGCCAGCAGTCCGGACAGTTATAACTATGGCTACACCTTC.